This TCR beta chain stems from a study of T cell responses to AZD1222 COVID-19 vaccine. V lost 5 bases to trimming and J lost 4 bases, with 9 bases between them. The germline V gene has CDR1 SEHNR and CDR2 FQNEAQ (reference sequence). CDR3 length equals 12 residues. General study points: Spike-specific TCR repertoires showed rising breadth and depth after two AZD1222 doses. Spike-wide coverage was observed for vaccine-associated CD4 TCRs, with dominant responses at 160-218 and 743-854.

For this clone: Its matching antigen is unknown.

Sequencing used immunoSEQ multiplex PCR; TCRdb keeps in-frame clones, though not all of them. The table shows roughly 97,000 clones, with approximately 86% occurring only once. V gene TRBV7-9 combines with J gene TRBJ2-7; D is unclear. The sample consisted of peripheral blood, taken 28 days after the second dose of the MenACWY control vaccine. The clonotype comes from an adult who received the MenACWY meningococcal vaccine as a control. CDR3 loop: CASSVMSYEQYF. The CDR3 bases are TGTGCCAGCAGCGTAATGAGTTACGAGCAGTACTTC.